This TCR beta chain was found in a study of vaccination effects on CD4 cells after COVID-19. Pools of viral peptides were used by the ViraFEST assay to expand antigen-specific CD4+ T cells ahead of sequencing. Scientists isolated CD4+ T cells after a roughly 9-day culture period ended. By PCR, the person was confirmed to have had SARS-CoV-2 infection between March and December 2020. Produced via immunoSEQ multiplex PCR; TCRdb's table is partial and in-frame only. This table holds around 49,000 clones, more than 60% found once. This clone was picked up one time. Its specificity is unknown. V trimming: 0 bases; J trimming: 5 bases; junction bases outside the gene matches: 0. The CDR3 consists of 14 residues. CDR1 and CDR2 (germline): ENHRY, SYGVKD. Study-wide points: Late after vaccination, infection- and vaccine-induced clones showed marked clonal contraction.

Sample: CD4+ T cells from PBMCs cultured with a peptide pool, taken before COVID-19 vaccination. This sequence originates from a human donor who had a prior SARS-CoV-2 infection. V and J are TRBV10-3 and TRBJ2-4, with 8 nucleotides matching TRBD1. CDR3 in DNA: TGTGCCATCAGTGAGTCGGGACAGGAAAACATTCAGTACTTC. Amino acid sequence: CAISESGQENIQYF.